This TCR beta chain was sequenced in a study of CD8 T cells in ankylosing spondylitis. Quantitative 5'-RACE with molecular barcodes produced the TCR beta libraries. TCRdb fed the 5' RACE reads into MiXCR, producing one record per CDR3 protein. Here the sample spans about 300,000 distinct CDR3 sequences, roughly 12% being singletons. CDR3 length: 17 amino acids. V was trimmed by 6 bases and J by 3 bases, leaving 27 bases between them. Germline-derived CDR1 and CDR2 are DFQATT and SNEGSKA (reference sequence). This clonotype has a count of ten or more. Sequencing was done on a sample of blood, either unsorted or a sorted T cell fraction (not recorded which). This TCR was sampled from a female donor with ankylosing spondylitis or in good health (not recorded which). The chain carries TRBV20-1 and TRBJ2-7, with D maybe TRBD2 (7 bases). CDR3 nucleotides: TGCAGTGCCCCGGGCTGGACAGCCTCGGGACTAAGCTACGAGCAGTACTTC. This gives the protein CSAPGWTASGLSYEQYF.